This T cell receptor (beta chain) was found in a study of identical twins. About this clonotype: Its antigen is still unknown.

Unique molecular identifiers were present on the cDNA, and a universal primer site came from template switching. TCRdb redid the calling of the 5' RACE reads with MiXCR, one entry per CDR3 protein. The sample lists 300,000 or so distinct CDR3 sequences; roughly 9% were seen once. Study observations and caveats: A lower insertion count was a feature of abundant cord blood beta clonotypes, with no such feature in memory repertoires. Researchers reported weaker excess twin sharing in beta out-of-frame sequences. Out-of-frame sharing of TCR alpha in monozygotic twins was underestimated by models.

Trimming removed 0 bases at V and 1 base at J, with 15 bases between. Germline V gives CDR1 DFQATT, CDR2 SNEGSKA (reference sequence). CDR3 size: 16 residues. A further study also used this sample, focusing on yellow fever vaccine responses in identical twins.

V gene TRBV20-1 combines with J gene TRBJ1-1; D is possibly TRBD1 (6 bases). This clonotype originated in a woman younger than 30 in good health. The source material was CD8+ T cells sorted from blood. The CDR3 DNA follows: TGCAGTGCTAGAGATTTACCAGGGGTCGGGAACACTGAAGCTTTCTTT. Protein: CSARDLPGVGNTEAFF.